This TCR beta chain was recorded in a study of shared clonotypes between healthy human individuals (TCRdb year 2020). A note on the overall study: A couple of women and a few men aged 18 to 49 years were included in the cohort. For each donor, three plates each were used for CD4 naive and CD4 memory, two plates were used for CD8 naive, and one plate was used for CD8 memory. Blood TCR repertoires of a handful of healthy adults were deeply sequenced to estimate repertoire size and the extent of clonotype sharing between individuals. To increase sequencing depth and limit assay-specific biases, different laboratories used diverse techniques to prepare libraries and sequence TCR repertoires. Between about 0.8 and 8.9 billion PBMCs per donor were obtained by leukapheresis. Paper-wide results and their limitations: Pairwise subsampling led to the expectation that sequencing depth would affect the degree of clonotype sharing among donors. The small number of donors limited the genetic and exposure-history diversity represented. Rarefaction of sorted-subset datasets indicated incomplete sequencing despite the large sequencing depth. Compared with non-shared clonotypes, the clonotypes found in all four sorted-subset donors had higher generation probabilities. Naive subsets generally had larger estimated clonotype richness than memory subsets. Across a handful of donors, approximately 5% of naive CD4, roughly 3.8% of naive CD8, under 2.5% of memory CD4, and over 0.35% of memory CD8 clonotypes were shared. Sampling was restricted to blood, and TCR repertoires in tissue are likely to differ from TCR repertoires in blood.

Using the deep immunoSEQ assay, multiplex PCR amplified TCR CDR3 regions from genomic DNA. For each cell subset, the extracted genomic DNA was distributed evenly across all wells of several immunoSEQ 96-well plates, and each plate served as one replicate. For sorted subsets, approximately 190 ng genomic DNA, equal to tens of thousands of T cell genomes, was loaded into each replicate PCR. Purified libraries were quantified with a Qubit 3.0 fluorometer, sized on a Bioanalyzer 2100, and re-quantified with the KAPA Library Quantification kit. Every immunoSEQ 96-well plate was sequenced on a dedicated single-read 150-cycle Illumina NextSeq 550 flow cell. From the authors' description of their analysis: Because the immunoSEQ output held only junctional sequences and lacked quality scores, the filtering could not match the filtering applied to full-length reads. To assign V/J genes and CDR3, sequences were annotated using PyIR, a Python wrapper for IgBLAST v1.9, with IMGT germline references. Reads were removed for weak V/J assignments (E-value above 1e-6), missing CDR3, stop codons, out-of-frame junctions, or ambiguous translated residues. A V3J clonotype was defined by an identical inferred V gene, J gene, and CDR3 amino acid sequence. Percentage overlap between repertoires was computed as shared unique clonotypes divided by the size of the smaller repertoire. Richness of each repertoire was evaluated using RTK rarefaction, the Chao1 estimator, and Recon v2.1 estimates of unobserved clonotypes. Generation probabilities for all TCRbeta clonotypes obtained by the gDNA method from a handful of donors were computed using OLGA. The clones in this table, taken by TCRdb from immuneACCESS, are in-frame only. Not every clone is retained; where verified, under half of the shortfall comes from an unresolved V gene, and the cause of the rest is unknown. V, J and clone size are those of that table, while D and trimming were read from the DNA. The sample contains more than 1 million clones, 78% of them found a single time. Of the sample, more than 0.45% is held by the ten largest clones.

Healthy HIV-negative adults with no recently reported acute infections or vaccinations were included as donors. Every donor was a Caucasian adult living in Nashville, Tennessee, USA. Magnetic negative selection was used to enrich CD4+ T cells, after which naive cells were positively selected on CD45RA and the negative fraction became the memory subset. Blood was obtained by leukapheresis, after which PBMCs were separated by Ficoll-Histopaque density gradient centrifugation and cryopreserved in liquid nitrogen vapor phase. Analytical flow cytometry was used to check the purity and quantity of each magnetically sorted T cell population. From each sorted fraction, genomic DNA was isolated and quantified by UV absorbance on a Nanodrop 2000c. Remarks on this clone: Its recognized antigen is unknown. No base qualities exist here, and no much larger clone lies one base off it.

The CDR3, from cysteine to phenylalanine, totals 15 residues. Just CDR3 DNA is preserved here, 45 bases in frame from base 1. From V the trimming removes 2 bases and from J it removes 14 bases, while the gene matches leave 16 bases of the junction unaccounted for. The germline V gene (reference sequence) yields SGHNT for CDR1 and YYREEE for CDR2. Recombination connected TRBV5-4 to TRBJ2-1, with 7 bases aligning to TRBD1. Sequencing was done on a sample of memory CD4+ T cells from PBMCs. In light of the paper, this sample's cell subset or site label describes: CD45RA-negative fraction. The origin of this receptor is a man aged 18 to 35 in good health. Some clones in this sample may be carry-over from other donors' samples. The CDR3 corresponds to CASSFTATGAASKFF. The DNA sequence follows: TGTGCCAGCAGCTTTACCGCCACAGGGGCCGCTTCAAAGTTCTTC.